The source of this T cell receptor (beta chain) is a study of cytomegalovirus exposure and HLA in healthy donors. Study background: Earlier work reported 117 million unique TCR beta sequences from about 170 million T cells. From HLA-typed donors, an early data release held roughly 80 million unique TCRs.

Both 60 Vbeta primers and 13 Jbeta primers went into the PCR. Method: immunoSEQ multiplex PCR; TCRdb's copy keeps in-frame clones and lacks some. This sample has about 150,000 clones, with 75% to 90% found just once. J gave up 5 bases and V 3 bases, and 9 bases lay outside the gene matches. Germline CDR1 reads KGHSH; CDR2 reads LQKENI. This CDR3 is 15 amino acids long. This clone was detected a few times. Its target is not known. Broader study findings: Rarity held for most TCR sequences, but there were some public TCRs that occurred in many donors.

The chain employs TRBV18 and TRBJ2-7, with 8 bases aligning to TRBD1. What was sequenced was PBMCs. The clonotype comes from a male donor in good health and CMV-seronegative. CDR3 protein: CASSPDLDRVNEQYF. The CDR3 region has the DNA TGTGCCAGCTCACCCGATTTGGACAGGGTCAACGAGCAGTACTTC.